These 16 T cell receptor beta chains originate from one sample sequenced in a study of blood T cell repertoires in COVID-19. Using immunoSEQ multiplex PCR, the repertoire was profiled, and TCRdb retains in-frame clones only, with some absent. This table has 70,000 to 95,000 clones, 88% appearing once. Material for sequencing was peripheral blood. These receptor sequences come from a man aged 65 to 85 with acute or convalescent COVID-19.

This clone is a singleton in its sample. The V and J genes are TRBV28 and TRBJ2-7; 15 positions match TRBD2. The CDR3 is 18 amino acids. The germline V gene encodes CDR1 MDHEN and CDR2 SYDVKM. Trimming removed 5 bases from V and 0 bases from J; junction bases left unmatched: 8. The CDR3 DNA reads as TGTGCCAGCAGTCCTGGACTAGCGGGAGGGACCAGCTCCTACGAGCAGTACTTC. As protein: CASSPGLAGGTSSYEQYF.

The chain employs TRBV30 and TRBJ1-6, with D perhaps TRBD1 (6 bases). The V and J ends lost 4 bases and 7 bases respectively, with 11 bases between them. The germline V gene has CDR1 GTSNPN and CDR2 SVGIG (reference sequence). This CDR3 is built from 13 residues. The CDR3 sequence is CAWMGQANSPLHF. For the CDR3, the DNA is TGTGCCTGGATGGGACAAGCAAATTCACCCCTCCACTTT. Filled out from reference TRBV30 and TRBJ1-6, the complete variable domain reads SQTIHQWPATLVQPVGSPLSLECTVEGTSNPNLYWYRQAAGRGLQLLFYSVGIGQISSEVPQNLSASRPQDRQFILSSKKLLLSDSGFYLCAWMGQANSPLHFGNGTRLTVT.

This chain uses TRBV21-1 with TRBJ2-7; no DNA check was done on the table's D call, TRBD1. TRBV21-1 corresponds to a pseudogene. This CDR3 has 15 residues. CDR3 nucleotides: TGTGCCAGCAGCAAAGCGCTGCCAGGTTTTCGCGAGCAGTACTTC. Protein product: CASSKALPGFREQYF.

CDR3: CATNTQGVGEQYF. In DNA form, the CDR3 reads TGTGCCACCAACACACAGGGGGTAGGGGAGCAGTACTTC. The V call is TRBV2, the J call TRBJ2-7, with TRBD1 matching over 8 bases. Germline V CDR1 and CDR2: SNHLY, FYNNEI. Trimming cost V 10 bases and J 7 bases; bases outside gene matches: 12. The CDR3 contains 13 residues.

As DNA, the CDR3 is TGCGCCAGCAGTGAAAAGGCGCAGGTCAATCAGCCCCAGCATTTT. Translating gives CASSEKAQVNQPQHF. J is TRBJ1-5 and V is TRBV10-1; D is unresolved. The CDR3 runs 15 residues. V lost 3 bases to trimming and J lost 3 bases, with 12 bases between them. Germline V gene lookup returns CDR1 WNHNN and CDR2 SYGVQD (reference sequence).

This sequence joins TRBV5-1 and TRBJ1-6, with D perhaps TRBD1 (6 bases). The V and J ends lost 0 bases and 12 bases respectively, with 10 bases between them. The CDR3 spans 13 residues. The germline CDR1 and CDR2 sequences are SGHRS and YFSETQ. CDR3 nucleotide sequence: TGCGCCAGCAGCTTGGAGAGGGGGAAACCCCTCCACTTT. This translates into CASSLERGKPLHF.

CDR3 nucleotide sequence: TGTGCCATCAGTGGGACGCCCGGACAGGGATCCTACGAGCAGTACTTC. As protein: CAISGTPGQGSYEQYF. The rearrangement links TRBV10-3 to TRBJ2-7; 8 bases fit TRBD1. Germline CDR1 and CDR2: ENHRY and SYGVKD. After removal of 4 bases from V and 1 base from J, the junction contained 9 bases not matched to a gene. The CDR3 sequence is 16 residues long.

The chain recombines TRBV6-5 with TRBJ2-7; 9 bases agree with TRBD1. Trimming cost V 10 bases and J 4 bases; bases outside gene matches: 8. The CDR3 sequence is 13 residues long. The germline V gene encodes CDR1 MNHEY and CDR2 SVGAGI. CDR3 nucleotides: TGTGCCAACCCGGGACAGGGAGGGTACGAGCAGTACTTC. Protein: CANPGQGGYEQYF.

The rearrangement joins TRBV19 to TRBJ1-2; tentatively, D is TRBD1 (6 bases). In germline, CDR1 is LNHDA, CDR2 SQIVND (reference sequence). V gave up 4 bases and J gave up 5 bases, with 8 bases separating them. The length of the CDR3 is 12 residues. This chain's CDR3 is CASSTGEYGYTF. CDR3 nucleotides: TGTGCCAGTAGTACAGGGGAGTATGGCTACACCTTC.

Here the CDR3 reads CASGLVLNPGQTGYGYTF. The DNA of the CDR3 is TGTGCTAGTGGTTTGGTTCTTAATCCTGGGCAAACTGGCTATGGCTACACCTTC. The gene calls are TRBV12-5 and TRBJ1-2; unclear D gene. In germline, CDR1 is LGHNT, CDR2 FRNRAP. Between the trimmed V and J ends, which lost 0 bases and 4 bases, there was a span of 21 bases. The CDR3 has 18 residues. The variable domain in full, completed from reference TRBV12-5 and TRBJ1-2, reads DARVTQTPRHKVTEMGQEVTMRCQPILGHNTVFWYRQTMMQGLELLAYFRNRAPLDDSGMPKDRFSAEMPDATLATLKIQPSEPRDSAVYFCASGLVLNPGQTGYGYTFGSGTRLTVV.

The V and J genes are TRBV11-3 and TRBJ1-3; D is unclear. Trimming took 2 bases from V and 0 from J, leaving 8 bases between them. CDR3 size: 15 residues. Germline V gene lookup returns CDR1 SGHNT and CDR2 YENEEA. CDR3 residues: CASSLSASSGNTIYF. CDR3 nucleotide sequence: TGTGCCAGCAGCTTAAGTGCGAGCTCTGGAAACACCATATATTTT.

A word on this clone: At the DNA level, this CDR3 is encoded by other sequences in the same sample as well. The genes are TRBV5-1 and TRBJ1-4; TRBD1 matches at 7 bases. J gave up 8 bases and V 4 bases, and 8 bases lay outside the gene matches. The CDR3 is made up of 14 amino acids. Germline V gene lookup returns CDR1 SGHRS and CDR2 YFSETQ. The CDR3 sequence: CASSLGQGGEKLFF. The DNA for the CDR3 is TGCGCCAGCAGCCTCGGGCAGGGGGGCGAAAAACTGTTTTTT.

This chain links TRBV10-1 with TRBJ2-1; TRBD2 might be the D (6 bases). CDR1 is WNHNN and CDR2 is SYGVQD in the germline V gene (reference sequence). V lost 5 bases to trimming and J lost 2 bases, with 16 bases between them. The CDR3 runs to 16 residues. This CDR3 reads CASSPPGSGAYNEQFF. For the CDR3, the DNA is TGCGCCAGCAGTCCCCCAGGTAGCGGAGCCTACAATGAGCAGTTCTTC.

This clone occurred once. The chain links TRBV7-2 to TRBJ2-3, with 8 bases aligning to TRBD2. Germline lookup yields CDR1 SGHTA and CDR2 FQGNSA. V lost 6 bases and J lost 6; bases outside the gene matches: 8. This CDR3 has 14 amino acids. This CDR3 is CASSGLAAFDTQYF. The CDR3 nucleotides are TGTGCCAGCAGTGGACTAGCAGCCTTCGATACGCAGTATTTT.

The chain recombines TRBV2 with TRBJ1-2; D gene unclear. This CDR3 spans 13 amino acids. Germline CDR1 SNHLY, CDR2 FYNNEI. The ends were cut back, 10 bases at V and 7 bases at J, with 19 bases in the middle. The CDR3 here is CAITTGGFSGYTF. The DNA of the CDR3 is TGTGCCATCACTACGGGAGGGTTCTCTGGCTACACCTTC.

The chain joins TRBV18 to TRBJ2-7, with a weak D call TRBD1 (6 bases). Between the trimmed V and J ends, which lost 1 base and 4 bases, there was a span of 8 bases. The length of the CDR3 is 13 residues. CDR1 is KGHSH and CDR2 is LQKENI in the germline V gene. In nucleotides, the CDR3 is TGTGCCAGCTCACCACAGGGGGATTACGAGCAGTACTTC. Protein: CASSPQGDYEQYF. Variable domain in full (rest from reference TRBV18 and TRBJ2-7): NAGVMQNPRHLVRRRGQEARLRCSPMKGHSHVYWYRQLPEEGLKFMVYLQKENIIDESGMPKERFSAEFPKEGPSILRIQQVVRGDSAAYFCASSPQGDYEQYFGPGTRLTVT.